What follows are 14 T cell receptor beta chains derived from one specimen sequenced in a study of cytomegalovirus exposure and HLA in healthy donors (dated by TCRdb to 2016 to 2017). Receptor libraries were prepared by the immunoSEQ multiplex PCR assay. A mixture of 60 forward primers for TCR Vbeta segments and 13 reverse primers for TCR Jbeta segments was used in the multiplex PCR. The table comes from immuneACCESS by way of TCRdb, which keeps in-frame sequences with V and J called. Part of the clones is missing from these tables; in studies checked, under half for an unresolved V gene and the rest for unknown reasons. This sample is represented by 150,000 or so clones; under 85% of them were singletons. Of the sample, approximately 1.6% falls within the top ten clones. Source material: PBMCs. Every receptor here comes from a young woman in good health and CMV-seronegative.

The V and J genes are TRBV2 and TRBJ1-1; 7 bases align to TRBD1. The CDR3 sequence is 13 residues long. Germline V gene lookup returns CDR1 SNHLY and CDR2 FYNNEI. V lost 6 bases, J lost 7 bases, and 8 bases stayed unmatched. The CDR3 here is CASRVDRNLEAFF. In DNA form, the CDR3 reads TGTGCCAGCAGAGTGGACAGGAACCTTGAAGCTTTCTTT.

This chain joins TRBV5-6 and TRBJ2-1; 12 bases map to TRBD2. CDR1 is SGHDT, CDR2 YYEEEE, per germline. V lost 4 bases, J lost 2 bases, and 1 base stayed unmatched. CDR3 length: 15 amino acids. CDR3 DNA: TGTGCCAGCAGCCGGACTAGCGGGACCTACAATGAGCAGTTCTTC. This sequence encodes CASSRTSGTYNEQFF.

The chain uses TRBV5-6 and TRBJ2-5; TRBD1 aligns across 7 bases. The germline CDR1 and CDR2 sequences are SGHDT and YYEEEE. Unmatched junction bases numbered 4, after V lost 1 base and J lost 4 bases. The CDR3 loop spans 14 amino acids. The CDR3 reads CASSLRQGVETQYF. Written as DNA, the CDR3 is TGTGCCAGCAGCTTGCGGCAGGGGGTAGAGACCCAGTACTTC.

The chain has TRBV5-8 and TRBJ2-7; D not resolved. The CDR3 sequence is 13 residues long. From germline, CDR1 is SGHTS and CDR2 YDEGEE. Trimming took 0 bases from V and 0 from J, leaving 4 bases between them. Here the CDR3 reads CASSLAYSYEQYF. CDR3 coding DNA: TGTGCCAGCAGCTTGGCCTACTCCTACGAGCAGTACTTC.

This sequence joins TRBV5-8 and TRBJ1-2; no reliable D call. Germline V gene sequence: CDR1 SGHTS, CDR2 YDEGEE. V was clipped by 1 base and J by 7 bases, with 8 bases between them. The CDR3 extends over 12 amino acids. Written as DNA, the CDR3 is TGTGCCAGCAGCTTGAATTGGCTTGGCTACACCTTC. This codes for CASSLNWLGYTF.

This clone came up once. This chain connects TRBV9 to TRBJ2-1; 9 nucleotides line up with TRBD2. The CDR3 sequence is 16 residues long. The V gene end was trimmed by 0 bases and the J gene end by 3 bases; junction bases not matched to a gene: 4. In germline, CDR1 is SGDLS, CDR2 YYNGEE. CDR3 sequence: CASSVGGGADYNEQFF. The CDR3 DNA reads TGTGCCAGCAGCGTAGGCGGGGGGGCCGACTACAATGAGCAGTTCTTC.

This clone has a single count. The rearrangement uses TRBV13 and TRBJ1-1, with TRBD1 matching 11 bases. The CDR3 consists of 17 residues. Germline CDR1 and CDR2: PRHDT and FYEKMQ (reference sequence). V was pared by 0 bases and J by 4 bases, with 7 bases of the junction left unmatched. The CDR3 bases are TGTGCCAGCAGCTTAGGCCGCGGGACAGGGGGTGGCACTGAAGCTTTCTTT. This encodes CASSLGRGTGGGTEAFF.

DNA of the CDR3: TGCGCCAGCAGCCAAAGCGCCGGGACAGCCAAGGGGACCCAGTACTTC. Translation gives CASSQSAGTAKGTQYF. This chain connects TRBV4-3 to TRBJ2-5, with 7 bases identical to TRBD1. The CDR3 is 16 amino acids. CDR1 is LGHNA, CDR2 YSLEER, per germline. The ends lost 2 bases at V and 7 bases at J; junction bases unmatched: 13.

V usage is TRBV11-1 and J usage is TRBJ2-7; 8 nucleotides align to TRBD2. J lost 3 bases, V lost 3 bases, and 7 bases had no gene match. CDR3 length: 15 residues. Germline assignment: CDR1 SGHAT and CDR2 FQDESV (reference sequence). CDR3 residues: CASSLPAGGYYEQYF. The CDR3 DNA follows: TGTGCCAGCAGCTTGCCTGCGGGAGGATACTACGAGCAGTACTTC.

The CDR3 loop reads CASSSSQDYWDTQYF. The CDR3 DNA is TGTGCCAGCAGCTCTTCGCAAGACTACTGGGATACGCAGTATTTT. The V gene is TRBV5-6, the J gene TRBJ2-3; TRBD2 might be the D (5 bases). This CDR3 is built from 15 residues. CDR1 SGHDT and CDR2 YYEEEE come from the germline V gene. Between the trimmed V and J ends, which lost 3 bases and 6 bases, there was a span of 17 bases.

The chain has TRBV6-1 and TRBJ1-1, with a possible D match to TRBD1 (5 bases). V lost 10 bases, J lost 0 bases, and 15 bases lay in between. CDR1 is MNHNS, CDR2 SASEGT, per germline. The CDR3 totals 14 residues. The DNA for the CDR3 is TGTGCCACCATCCCGACAGAGTTGAACACTGAAGCTTTCTTT. It yields the protein CATIPTELNTEAFF.

V usage is TRBV6-1 and J usage is TRBJ1-3; D gene ambiguous. Trimming shortened V by 1 base and J by 2 bases, and 18 bases separated the two germline ends. This CDR3 is 18 amino acids long. CDR1 and CDR2 (germline): MNHNS, SASEGT. This CDR3 reads CASSEGLSETWTGNTIYF. The CDR3 coding sequence is TGTGCCAGCAGTGAAGGCCTCTCCGAGACTTGGACTGGAAACACCATATATTTT.

This chain joins TRBV9 and TRBJ2-3; 8 nucleotides match TRBD1. J lost 5 bases, V lost 3 bases, and 5 bases had no gene match. Germline loops: CDR1 SGDLS, CDR2 YYNGEE. The CDR3 loop spans 14 amino acids. The CDR3 DNA follows: TGTGCCAGCAGCGCAGGGGGCGATGGAGATACGCAGTATTTT. Protein sequence: CASSAGGDGDTQYF.

The chain joins TRBV5-6 to TRBJ2-7, with TRBD1 as a possible D gene (5 bases). The CDR3 loop spans 15 amino acids. Germline V CDR1 and CDR2: SGHDT, YYEEEE. Deletions cut 2 bases from V and 2 bases from J, with 14 bases between. CDR3 residues: CASSLDRKRAYEQYF. The DNA of the CDR3 is TGTGCCAGCAGCTTAGACAGAAAACGCGCCTACGAGCAGTACTTC.